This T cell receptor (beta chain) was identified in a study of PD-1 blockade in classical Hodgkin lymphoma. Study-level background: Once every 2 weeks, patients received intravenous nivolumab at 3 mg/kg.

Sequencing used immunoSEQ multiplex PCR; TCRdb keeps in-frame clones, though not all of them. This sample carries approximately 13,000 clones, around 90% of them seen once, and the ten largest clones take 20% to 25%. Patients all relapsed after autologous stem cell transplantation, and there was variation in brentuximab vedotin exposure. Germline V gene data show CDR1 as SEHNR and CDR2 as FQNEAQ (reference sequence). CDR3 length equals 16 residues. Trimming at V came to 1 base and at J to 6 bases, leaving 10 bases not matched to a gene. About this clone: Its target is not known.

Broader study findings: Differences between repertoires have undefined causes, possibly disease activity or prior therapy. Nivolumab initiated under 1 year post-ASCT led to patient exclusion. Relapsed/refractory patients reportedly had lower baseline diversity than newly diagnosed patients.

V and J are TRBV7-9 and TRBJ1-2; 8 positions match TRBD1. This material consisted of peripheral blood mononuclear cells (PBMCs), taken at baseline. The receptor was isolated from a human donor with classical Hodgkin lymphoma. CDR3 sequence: CASSLDPRTGRDGYTF. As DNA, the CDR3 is TGTGCCAGCAGCTTAGATCCCCGGACAGGGCGGGATGGCTACACCTTC.